This TCR beta chain was identified in a study of blood T cell repertoires in COVID-19. Across the study: Italy, Spain and the United States were the sources of the convalescent and acute COVID-19 samples. The analysed material was cDNA or gDNA that came from T cells, B-cell-depleted T cells, or PBMCs.

The assay was immunoSEQ multiplex PCR, and TCRdb's table has in-frame clones only and misses some. The sample includes around 25,000 clones, roughly 86% seen only once; the top ten take just over 5%. This clone was observed a few times. The material sequenced was peripheral blood. The clonotype originates from a man aged 50-60 years with active COVID-19.

CDR3 DNA sequence: TGTGCCACCAGTGATTTTGGCGGGAGCTCCTACAATGAGCAGTTCTTC. Protein sequence: CATSDFGGSSYNEQFF. The J gene is TRBJ2-1, the V gene TRBV24-1; 7 positions agree with TRBD2. V was pared by 1 base and J by 0 bases, with 2 bases of the junction left unmatched. CDR1 is KGHDR, CDR2 SFDVKD, per germline. The CDR3 covers 16 residues.